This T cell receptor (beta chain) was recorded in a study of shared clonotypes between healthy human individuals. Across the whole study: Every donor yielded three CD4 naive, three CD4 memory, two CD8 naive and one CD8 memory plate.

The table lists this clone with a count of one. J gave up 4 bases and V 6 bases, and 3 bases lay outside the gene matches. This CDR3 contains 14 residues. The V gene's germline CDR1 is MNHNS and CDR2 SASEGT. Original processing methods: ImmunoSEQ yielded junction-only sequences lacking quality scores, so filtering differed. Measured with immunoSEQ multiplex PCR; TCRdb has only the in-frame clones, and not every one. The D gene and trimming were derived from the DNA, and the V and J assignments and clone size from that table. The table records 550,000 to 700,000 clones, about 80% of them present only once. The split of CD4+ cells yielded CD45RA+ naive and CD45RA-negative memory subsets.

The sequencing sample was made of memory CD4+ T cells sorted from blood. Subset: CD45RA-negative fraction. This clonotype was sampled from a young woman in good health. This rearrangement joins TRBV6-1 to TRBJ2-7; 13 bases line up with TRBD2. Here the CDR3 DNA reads TGTGCCAGCAGCAGGGGACTAGCGGGGTACGAGCAGTACTTC. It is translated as CASSRGLAGYEQYF.